What follows are 5 T cell receptor beta chains derived from one specimen sequenced in a study of tumor-infiltrating lymphocytes in oesophageal squamous cell carcinoma. TCRdb re-analysed the PCR reads in MiXCR, keeping a single row per CDR3 protein. Among approximately 12,000 distinct CDR3 sequences, about 60% were seen once, and the ten largest hold about 25%. The sequencing sample was made of esophageal tumor tissue. These receptor sequences come from a male donor with esophageal squamous cell carcinoma.

This clonotype was counted many times. The chain has TRBV12-3 or TRBV12-4 and TRBJ2-1; maybe TRBD2 (6 bases). This CDR3 spans 14 amino acids. Trimming stripped 4 bases from V and 4 bases from J, with 11 bases between. CDR3 coding DNA: TGTGCCAGCAGTTGGGCTAGCGTGTACAATGAGCAGTTCTTC. The encoded protein is CASSWASVYNEQFF.

Judged by abundance, this clonotype is medium-sized. The J gene is TRBJ2-1, the V gene TRBV24-1; D unresolved. The V and J ends lost 5 bases and 4 bases respectively, with 11 bases between them. This CDR3 has 14 residues. CDR1 and CDR2 (germline): KGHDR, SFDVKD. CDR3 sequence: CATSGTARYNEQFF. The CDR3 DNA follows: TGTGCCACCAGTGGGACGGCCCGATACAATGAGCAGTTCTTC.

V and J are TRBV24-1 and TRBJ2-3, with TRBD1 matching 9 bases. The J call may be wrong; the DNA end is better matched by TRBJ2-1. Germline V gene data show CDR1 as KGHDR and CDR2 as SFDVKD. The length of the CDR3 is 16 residues. In DNA, the CDR3 is TGTGCCACCAGTGATTTAGGGACAGGGAGCCCCAATGAGCAGTTCTTC. This gives the protein CATSDLGTGSPNEQFF.

V and J are TRBV11-1 and TRBJ2-5; 9 nucleotides align to TRBD1. The DNA end is more similar to TRBJ2-1, so the J call may be wrong. The CDR3 sequence is 14 residues long. Germline V gene lookup returns CDR1 SGHAT and CDR2 FQDESV (reference sequence). In DNA, the CDR3 is TGTGCCAGCAGCTTGGACAGGGGAAAAGAGACCCAGTTCTTC. Protein: CASSLDRGKETQFF.

The J gene is TRBJ1-2, the V gene TRBV7-6; D is perhaps TRBD1 (5 bases). The CDR3 extends over 12 amino acids. CDR1 SGHVS and CDR2 FNYEAQ come from the germline V gene. Deletions cut 5 bases from V and 2 bases from J, with 6 bases between. In nucleotides, the CDR3 is TGTGCCAGCAGCCGGGACAACTATGGCTACACCTTC. Translating gives CASSRDNYGYTF.